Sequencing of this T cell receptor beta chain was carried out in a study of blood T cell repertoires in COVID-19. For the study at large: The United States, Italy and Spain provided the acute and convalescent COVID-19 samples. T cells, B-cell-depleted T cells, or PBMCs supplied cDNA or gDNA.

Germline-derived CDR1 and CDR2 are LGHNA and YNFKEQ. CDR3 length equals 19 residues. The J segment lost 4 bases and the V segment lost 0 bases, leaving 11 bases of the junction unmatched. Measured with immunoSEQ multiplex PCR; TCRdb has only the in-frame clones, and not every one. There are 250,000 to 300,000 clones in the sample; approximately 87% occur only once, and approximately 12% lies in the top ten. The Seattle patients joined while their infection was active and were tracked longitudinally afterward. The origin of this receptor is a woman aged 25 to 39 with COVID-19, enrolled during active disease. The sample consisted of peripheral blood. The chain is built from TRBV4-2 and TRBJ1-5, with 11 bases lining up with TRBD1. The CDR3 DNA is TGTGCCAGCAGCCAAGATCCCGGGACAGGGGGGACCTATAATCAGCCCCAGCATTTT. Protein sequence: CASSQDPGTGGTYNQPQHF.